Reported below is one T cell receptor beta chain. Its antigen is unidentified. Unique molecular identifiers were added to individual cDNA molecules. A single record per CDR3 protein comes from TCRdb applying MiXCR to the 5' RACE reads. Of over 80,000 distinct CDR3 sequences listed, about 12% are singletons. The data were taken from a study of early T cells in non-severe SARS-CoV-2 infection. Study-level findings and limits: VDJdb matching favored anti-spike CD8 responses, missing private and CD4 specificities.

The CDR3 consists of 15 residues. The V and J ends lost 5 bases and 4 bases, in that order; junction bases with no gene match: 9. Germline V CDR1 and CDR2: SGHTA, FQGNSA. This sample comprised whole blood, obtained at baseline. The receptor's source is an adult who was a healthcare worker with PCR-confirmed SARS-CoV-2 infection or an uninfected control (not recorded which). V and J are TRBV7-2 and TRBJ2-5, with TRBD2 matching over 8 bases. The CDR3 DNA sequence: TGTGCCAGCAGCGGACGGACTAGCAGGGGAGAGACCCAGTACTTC. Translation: CASSGRTSRGETQYF.